The following is a T cell receptor beta chain sequence with its context. The data originate from a study of blood T cell repertoires in COVID-19. Study as a whole: Nucleic acid was either cDNA or gDNA, and it came from T cells, B-cell-depleted T cells, or PBMCs.

Per germline, CDR1 SGHAT and CDR2 FQNNGV. This CDR3 is 13 amino acids long. V lost 3 bases and J lost 8, with 13 bases in between. Original processing methods: By means of reference gene primer amplification, nucleated cell counts were estimated. Produced via immunoSEQ multiplex PCR; TCRdb's table is partial and in-frame only. V, J and clone size derive from that table, while D and trimming were established from the DNA sequence. The sample has hundreds of thousands of clones, roughly nine tenths seen once. V is TRBV11-2 and J is TRBJ1-2, with a weak D call TRBD1 (5 bases). Sequenced: peripheral blood. This clonotype was obtained from a man aged 40-55 years with acute or convalescent COVID-19. The CDR3 DNA reads as TGTGCCAGCAGCTTCAATGTAGGGGCCGGCTACACCTTC. Translating gives CASSFNVGAGYTF.